These T cell receptor beta chains were read from a single sample in a study of blood T cells in healthy people across ages. TCRdb ran MiXCR on the 5' RACE reads and lists one entry per CDR3 protein. The sample includes about 1,500,000 distinct CDR3 sequences, roughly 27% of them seen just once. The sequencing input was blood. The receptors stem from a woman in her thirties in good health. Each CDR3 is given with its conserved first and last residue. The order of the fields is V gene, D gene, clone size, CDR3 length, J gene, CDR3 protein, CDR3 DNA. D genes are given only for firm matches. Rows give clone size only sometimes, using once, few, many, or a class for an expanded clone.

>TRBV12-3/TRBV12-4|-|-|13|TRBJ1-5
CATAQGRNQPQHF
TGTGCCACCGCCCAGGGGAGAAATCAGCCCCAGCATTTT
>TRBV3-1|-|-|14|TRBJ2-1
CASSQAAGAPWGFF
TGTGCCAGCAGCCAAGCGGCTGGGGCTCCGTGGGGGTTCTTC
>TRBV2|-|-|12|TRBJ1-5
CASSGDVGPQHF
TGTGCCAGCAGTGGGGACGTAGGGCCCCAGCATTTT
>TRBV7-2|-|-|18|TRBJ1-1
CASSMQTDWGLMNTEAFF
TGTGCCAGCAGCATGCAAACGGACTGGGGACTGATGAACACTGAAGCTTTCTTT
>TRBV5-4|-|few|15|TRBJ2-1
CASSRDRNPYNEQFF
TGTGCCAGCAGCCGCGACAGGAACCCCTACAATGAGCAGTTCTTC
>TRBV20-1|-|-|14|TRBJ1-2
CSARDLGATYGYTF
TGCAGTGCTAGAGATCTCGGGGCGACCTATGGCTACACCTTC
>TRBV3-1|TRBD2|-|14|TRBJ2-7
CASSHPGLAGEQYF
TGTGCCAGCAGCCATCCCGGACTAGCGGGGGAGCAGTACTTC
>TRBV7-2|-|-|16|TRBJ2-3
CASSRLGGLGTDTRYF
TGTGCCAGCAGCCGCCTAGGAGGATTGGGCACAGATACGCGGTATTTT
>TRBV30|TRBD2|many|11|TRBJ2-7
CAFQREYEQYF
TGTGCCTTCCAGCGGGAGTACGAGCAGTACTTC
>TRBV13|TRBD1|-|13|TRBJ2-7
CASTMTGIGEQYF
TGTGCCAGCACTATGACAGGGATCGGCGAGCAGTACTTC
>TRBV10-1|TRBD2|-|17|TRBJ2-1
CASSESSAGGPKNERFF
TGCGCCAGCAGTGAGTCTTCAGCGGGAGGGCCCAAAAATGAGCGGTTCTTC